Below are 29 T cell receptor beta chains sequenced from a single sample in a study of blood T cell repertoires in COVID-19. The repertoire was sequenced with immunoSEQ multiplex PCR; TCRdb's copy has only in-frame clones and lacks some. This sample yields 70,000 to 95,000 clones, of which 80% to 90% are seen a single time; roughly 2.5% belongs to the top ten. Material: peripheral blood. The receptor source for this set is a man aged 45-60 years with COVID-19, enrolled during active disease.

V and J are TRBV6-2 or TRBV6-3 and TRBJ2-7; 11 bases are shared with TRBD2. Germline lookup yields CDR1 MNHEY and CDR2 SVGEGT. The CDR3 spans 15 residues. The V and J ends lost 6 bases and 1 base, in that order; junction bases with no gene match: 5. The CDR3 bases are TGTGCCAGCAGCGGAACTAGCGGGGGTTCCTACGAGCAGTACTTC. It codes for CASSGTSGGSYEQYF.

The chain links TRBV30 to TRBJ1-2; D might be TRBD1 (5 bases). CDR1 is GTSNPN and CDR2 is SVGIG in the germline V gene (reference sequence). CDR3 length: 14 residues. Between the trimmed V and J ends, which lost 3 bases and 0 bases, there was a span of 11 bases. Written as DNA, the CDR3 is TGTGCCTGGAGCCAGAGACAGTCTAACTATGGCTACACCTTC. Amino acids: CAWSQRQSNYGYTF.

This chain joins TRBV23-1 and TRBJ2-2; 7 nucleotides align to TRBD1. TRBV23-1 is assigned to the ORF class and has an uncertain function. The CDR3 has 19 amino acids. V was clipped by 2 bases and J by 4 bases; unmatched bases: 16. In nucleotides, the CDR3 is TGCGCCAGCAGTCAACACGACAGGGACCAGGGATTCTTCACCGGGGAGCTGTTTTTT. Its translation is CASSQHDRDQGFFTGELFF.

J is TRBJ2-5 and V is TRBV7-2, with 13 bases matching TRBD2. Germline CDR1 is SGHTA and CDR2 is FQGNSA. J lost 4 bases, V lost 5 bases, and 4 bases had no gene match. The CDR3 runs to 15 residues. CDR3 residues: CASSQRTSGGETQYF. CDR3 nucleotides: TGTGCCAGCAGCCAAAGGACTAGCGGGGGAGAGACCCAGTACTTC.

The CDR3 loop is CASSPWAGSDGYTF. The CDR3 region has the DNA TGTGCCAGCAGCCCGTGGGCAGGATCGGATGGCTACACCTTC. The chain recombines TRBV6-6 with TRBJ1-2, with D unclear. This CDR3 has 14 residues. Germline V gene sequence: CDR1 MNHNY, CDR2 SVGAGI (reference sequence). With 6 bases removed from V and 6 bases from J, the gap between germline ends came to 17 bases.

The rearrangement joins TRBV4-2 to TRBJ2-7; TRBD2 agrees at 9 bases. Germline V gene data show CDR1 as LGHNA and CDR2 as YNFKEQ. The CDR3 totals 16 residues. V lost 0 bases, J lost 5 bases, and 8 bases stayed unmatched. The chain's CDR3 is CASSQDTSGGRDEQYF. In DNA, the CDR3 is TGTGCCAGCAGCCAAGATACGAGCGGGGGGAGGGACGAGCAGTACTTC.

The chain joins TRBV27 to TRBJ2-1; 10 bases agree with TRBD2. The CDR3 consists of 15 residues. V was pared by 4 bases and J by 4 bases, with 4 bases of the junction left unmatched. Germline-derived CDR1 and CDR2 are MNHEY and SMNVEV (reference sequence). In nucleotides, the CDR3 is TGTGCCAGCAGTTCCAGCGGGGGGGCATACAATGAGCAGTTCTTC. This sequence encodes CASSSSGGAYNEQFF.

This sequence joins TRBV2 and TRBJ1-2, with D uncertain. CDR1 and CDR2 (germline): SNHLY, FYNNEI. This CDR3 is 14 amino acids long. Trimming removed 3 bases from V and 7 bases from J, with 15 bases in between. CDR3 nucleotides: TGTGCCAGCAGTGACTCCCGGAGGGTGGGTGGCTACACCTTC. It yields the protein CASSDSRRVGGYTF.

This clone was seen a single time. The chain uses TRBV2 and TRBJ2-7, with 7 bases fitting TRBD1. CDR1 is SNHLY, CDR2 FYNNEI, per germline. The CDR3 has 14 amino acids. The V segment lost 5 bases and the J segment 2 bases; nucleotides outside the gene matches: 6. CDR3 sequence: CASSTPGQPYEQYF. The CDR3 nucleotides are TGTGCCAGCAGTACCCCGGGACAGCCCTACGAGCAGTACTTC.

The CDR3 DNA sequence: TGTGCCACCAGCAGAGGGTTCCCGAGCTCCTATAATTCACCCCTCCACTTT. Translation: CATSRGFPSSYNSPLHF. The chain employs TRBV15 and TRBJ1-6; D gene uncertain. The CDR3 sequence is 17 residues long. Trimming took off 1 base at V and 0 bases at J, with 10 bases between the two ends. Per germline, CDR1 LNHNV and CDR2 YYDKDF (reference sequence). The full variable domain, rest sourced from reference TRBV15 and TRBJ1-6, is DAMVIQNPRYQVTQFGKPVTLSCSQTLNHNVMYWYQQKSSQAPKLLFHYYDKDFNNEADTPDNFQSRRPNTSFCFLDIRSPGLGDTAMYLCATSRGFPSSYNSPLHFGNGTRLTVT.

V usage is TRBV18 and J usage is TRBJ2-7; tentative D call: TRBD2 (6 bases). Germline V gene data show CDR1 as KGHSH and CDR2 as LQKENI. V lost 5 bases and J 7 bases, leaving 15 bases between the germline ends. This CDR3 spans 13 amino acids. CDR3: CASSSNSAGEQYF. The CDR3 nucleotides read TGTGCCAGCTCATCTAACTCTGCGGGGGAGCAGTACTTC.

In this sample, this clone turned up once. The chain has TRBV3-1 (or the pseudogene TRBV3-2) and TRBJ2-5; TRBD2 agrees at 7 bases. The V gene end was trimmed by 3 bases and the J gene end by 0 bases; junction bases not matched to a gene: 4. Germline V CDR1 and CDR2: LGHDT, YNNKEL (reference sequence). The CDR3 has 15 residues. CDR3 nucleotide sequence: TGTGCCAGCAGCCACTATAGCGGGCACCAAGAGACCCAGTACTTC. This translates into CASSHYSGHQETQYF.

The V and J genes are TRBV9 and TRBJ1-1; D is possibly TRBD1 (5 bases). Looked up from germline, CDR1 is SGDLS and CDR2 is YYNGEE. V lost 0 bases and J lost 0, with 12 bases in between. The CDR3 length is 16 residues. As DNA, the CDR3 is TGTGCCAGCAGCGTAGGAATCGGACACTTGAACACTGAAGCTTTCTTT. Translating it yields CASSVGIGHLNTEAFF.

The table lists this clone with a count of one. The chain is built from TRBV6-6 and TRBJ1-2; TRBD1 agrees at 8 bases. After removal of 2 bases from V and 0 bases from J, the junction contained 2 bases not matched to a gene. From germline, CDR1 is MNHNY and CDR2 SVGAGI (reference sequence). The length of the CDR3 is 15 residues. The CDR3: CASSYRTGTNYGYTF. Written as DNA, the CDR3 is TGTGCCAGCAGTTACCGGACAGGGACTAACTATGGCTACACCTTC.

The gene calls are TRBV2 and TRBJ2-1; 11 bases agree with TRBD1. The germline CDR1 and CDR2 sequences are SNHLY and FYNNEI. Trimming removed 6 bases from V and 0 bases from J; junction bases left unmatched: 22. The length of the CDR3 is 22 residues. The CDR3 loop reads CASRGGQGGSNRRGSSYNEQFF. Written as DNA, the CDR3 is TGTGCCAGCAGAGGGGGACAGGGGGGATCTAACAGACGTGGGAGCTCCTACAATGAGCAGTTCTTC.

The V gene is TRBV13, the J gene TRBJ2-1; 9 nucleotides match TRBD2. V trimming: 6 bases; J trimming: 8 bases; junction bases outside the gene matches: 11. CDR3 length: 15 amino acids. Germline assignment: CDR1 PRHDT and CDR2 FYEKMQ (reference sequence). The CDR3 DNA is TGTGCCAGCAGGGTAGCGGGGGCCTACGCTTATGAGCAGTTCTTC. The encoded protein is CASRVAGAYAYEQFF. The variable domain in full, with the rest retrieved from reference TRBV13 and TRBJ2-1, is AAGVIQSPRHLIKEKRETATLKCYPIPRHDTVYWYQQGPGQDPQFLISFYEKMQSDKGSIPDRFSAQQFSDYHSELNMSSLELGDSALYFCASRVAGAYAYEQFFGPGTRLTVL.

The J gene is TRBJ2-3, the V gene TRBV9; D is possibly TRBD2 (6 bases). The V end was cut by 4 bases, the J end by 1 base, with 10 bases between. The CDR3 length is 14 residues. Germline values: CDR1 SGDLS, CDR2 YYNGEE. CDR3 in amino acids: CASSLWGGTDTQYF. The CDR3 coding sequence is TGTGCCAGCAGCCTCTGGGGGGGCACAGATACGCAGTATTTT.

This chain uses TRBV29-1 with TRBJ2-3; TRBD2 matches 10 bases. Germline trimming cut 0 bases from V and 2 bases from J; bases unmatched to any gene: 5. Germline V CDR1 and CDR2: SQVTM, ANQGSEA. The CDR3 is 16 residues long. CDR3 sequence: CSVEDRLAGVTDTQYF. The CDR3 coding sequence is TGCAGCGTTGAAGATCGGCTAGCGGGGGTCACAGATACGCAGTATTTT.

The count of this clone is one. V gene TRBV27 combines with J gene TRBJ1-3; D is unclear. Between the trimmed V and J ends, which lost 6 bases and 4 bases, there was a span of 10 bases. Germline CDR1 and CDR2: MNHEY and SMNVEV (reference sequence). The CDR3 spans 13 residues. CDR3 loop: CASSHERGNTIYF. DNA of the CDR3: TGTGCCAGCAGCCACGAACGGGGAAACACCATATATTTT.

The genes are TRBV6-6 and TRBJ1-6; 7 bases match TRBD1. This CDR3 comprises 13 residues. Looked up from germline, CDR1 is MNHNY and CDR2 is SVGAGI (reference sequence). V shed 5 bases, J shed 13 bases, and the junction held 8 bases outside the gene matches. CDR3 DNA sequence: TGTGCCAGCAGTCCGGACAGGTCCTTTCCCCTCCACTTT. Translating gives CASSPDRSFPLHF.

This clone was observed a single time. Other nucleotide sequences in the sample specify the same CDR3. J is TRBJ1-1 and V is TRBV7-9, with a tentative D call TRBD1 (5 bases). CDR1 and CDR2 from the germline V gene are SEHNR and FQNEAQ (reference sequence). V lost 3 bases to trimming and J lost 1 base, with 12 bases between them. The CDR3 contains 15 residues. The CDR3 DNA reads as TGTGCCAGCAGCTTTACCGGGACTGGGAACACTGAAGCTTTCTTT. Encoded protein: CASSFTGTGNTEAFF.

The V call is TRBV24-1, the J call TRBJ1-1, with 7 bases lining up with TRBD1. This CDR3 comprises 16 residues. Per the germline V gene, CDR1 is KGHDR and CDR2 is SFDVKD. The V segment lost 2 bases and the J segment 6 bases; nucleotides outside the gene matches: 11. In DNA form, the CDR3 reads TGTGCCACCAGTGATTGGGGAGACAGGGAAGAGGCTGAAGCTTTCTTT. It translates to CATSDWGDREEAEAFF.

The gene calls are TRBV5-1 and TRBJ2-7; D remains ambiguous. In germline, CDR1 is SGHRS, CDR2 YFSETQ. The CDR3 is 13 amino acids. Trimming stripped 1 base from V and 0 bases from J, with 5 bases between. CDR3 sequence: CASSLPSSYEQYF. The DNA of the CDR3 is TGCGCCAGCAGCTTGCCGAGCTCCTACGAGCAGTACTTC.

This rearrangement joins TRBV27 to TRBJ1-1; D is perhaps TRBD1 (6 bases). Germline CDR1 reads MNHEY; CDR2 reads SMNVEV (reference sequence). This CDR3 is 14 amino acids long. V was cut by 5 bases and J by 5 bases, with 15 bases left in between. The CDR3 sequence is CASSPAGAWTEAFF. The CDR3 DNA follows: TGTGCCAGCAGTCCCGCGGGGGCGTGGACTGAAGCTTTCTTT.

The V and J genes are TRBV12-3 or TRBV12-4 and TRBJ1-2; no clear D gene. V lost 5 bases, J lost 6 bases, and 10 bases lay in between. The CDR3 loop spans 12 amino acids. The CDR3 DNA reads as TGTGCCAGCAGTCGGGGAGTCGATGGCTACACCTTC. It encodes CASSRGVDGYTF.

The chain has TRBV29-1 and TRBJ1-4, with D possibly being TRBD1 (6 bases). The germline V and J ends were trimmed by 4 bases and 2 bases, with 11 bases remaining between them. In germline, CDR1 is SQVTM, CDR2 ANQGSEA. CDR3 length: 14 amino acids. The DNA for the CDR3 is TGCAGCGTTGCATCAGGGGTTACTAATGAAAAACTGTTTTTT. Amino acids: CSVASGVTNEKLFF. Filled out from reference TRBV29-1 and TRBJ1-4, the complete variable domain reads SAVISQKPSRDICQRGTSLTIQCQVDSQVTMMFWYRQQPGQSLTLIATANQGSEATYESGFVIDKFPISRPNLTFSTLTVSNMSPEDSSIYLCSVASGVTNEKLFFGSGTQLSVL.

The chain links TRBV10-3 to TRBJ2-3; 8 bases map to TRBD1. The CDR3 sequence is 16 residues long. V lost 4 bases to trimming and J lost 2 bases; unmatched junction nucleotides: 8. CDR1 is ENHRY and CDR2 is SYGVKD in the germline V gene. In DNA, the CDR3 is TGTGCCATCAGTGTGGGTACAGGGGGACTCACAGATACGCAGTATTTT. Translated: CAISVGTGGLTDTQYF.

This rearrangement joins TRBV11-2 to TRBJ2-2; possibly TRBD1 for D (5 bases). V gave up 0 bases and J gave up 5 bases, with 10 bases separating them. The CDR3 contains 15 residues. The germline V gene has CDR1 SGHAT and CDR2 FQNNGV. The CDR3 DNA sequence: TGTGCCAGCAGCTTAGATTCTCAGGGAACCGGGGAGCTGTTTTTT. It encodes CASSLDSQGTGELFF.

The rearrangement joins TRBV27 to TRBJ2-7, with 7 bases that match TRBD1. Per the germline V gene, CDR1 is MNHEY and CDR2 is SMNVEV (reference sequence). There are 16 residues in the CDR3. With 3 bases clipped from V and 3 bases from J, the junction kept 11 bases outside the gene matches. Written as DNA, the CDR3 is TGTGCCAGCAGTTTGATGACAGGGATTACCCTCTACGAGCAGTACTTC. Translating it yields CASSLMTGITLYEQYF.